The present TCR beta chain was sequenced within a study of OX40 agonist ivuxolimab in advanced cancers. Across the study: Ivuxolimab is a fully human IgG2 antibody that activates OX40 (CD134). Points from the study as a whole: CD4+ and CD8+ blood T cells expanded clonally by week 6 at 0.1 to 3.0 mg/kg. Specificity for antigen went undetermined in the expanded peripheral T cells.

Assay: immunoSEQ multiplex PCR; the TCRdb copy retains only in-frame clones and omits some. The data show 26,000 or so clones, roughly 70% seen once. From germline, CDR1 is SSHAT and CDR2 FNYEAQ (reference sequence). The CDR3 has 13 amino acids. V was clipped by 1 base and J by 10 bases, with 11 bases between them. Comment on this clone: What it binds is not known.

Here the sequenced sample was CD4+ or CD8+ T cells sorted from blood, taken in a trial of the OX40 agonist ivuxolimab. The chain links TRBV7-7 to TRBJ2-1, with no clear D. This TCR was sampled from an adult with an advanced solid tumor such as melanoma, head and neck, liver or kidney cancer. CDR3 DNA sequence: TGTGCCAGCAGCTTAGACCTTGGGAAGGAGCAGTTCTTC. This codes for CASSLDLGKEQFF.